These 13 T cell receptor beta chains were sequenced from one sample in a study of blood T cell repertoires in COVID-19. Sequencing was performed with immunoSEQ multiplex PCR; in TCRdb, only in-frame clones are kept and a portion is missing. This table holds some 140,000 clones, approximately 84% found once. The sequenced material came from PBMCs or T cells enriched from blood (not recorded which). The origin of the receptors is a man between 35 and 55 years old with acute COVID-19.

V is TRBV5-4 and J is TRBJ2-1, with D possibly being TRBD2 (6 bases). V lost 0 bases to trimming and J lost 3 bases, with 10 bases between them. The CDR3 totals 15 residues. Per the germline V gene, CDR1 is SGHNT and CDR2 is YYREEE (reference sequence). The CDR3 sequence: CASSLGGGDYNEQFF. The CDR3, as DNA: TGTGCCAGCAGCTTGGGGGGAGGAGACTACAATGAGCAGTTCTTC.

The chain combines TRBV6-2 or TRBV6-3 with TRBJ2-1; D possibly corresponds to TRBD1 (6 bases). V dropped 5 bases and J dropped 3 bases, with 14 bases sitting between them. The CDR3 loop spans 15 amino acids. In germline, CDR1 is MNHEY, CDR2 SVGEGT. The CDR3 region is CASSKQGKGYNEQFF. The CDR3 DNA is TGTGCCAGCAGTAAACAGGGTAAGGGCTACAATGAGCAGTTCTTC.

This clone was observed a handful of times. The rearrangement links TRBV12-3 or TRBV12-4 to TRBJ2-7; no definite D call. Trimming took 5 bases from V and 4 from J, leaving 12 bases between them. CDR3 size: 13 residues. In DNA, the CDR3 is TGTGCCAGCAGTCCCCTTGGGCTGTACGAGCAGTACTTC. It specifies CASSPLGLYEQYF.

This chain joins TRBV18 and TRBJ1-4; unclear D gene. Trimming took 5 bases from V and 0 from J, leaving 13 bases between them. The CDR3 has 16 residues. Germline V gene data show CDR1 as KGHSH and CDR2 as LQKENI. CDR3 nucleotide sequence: TGTGCCAGCTCAGAAGTGCAGTTTGCAACTAATGAAAAACTGTTTTTT. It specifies CASSEVQFATNEKLFF.

CDR3: CASSYVGEGAGETQYF. Here the CDR3 DNA reads TGCGCCAGCAGCTATGTGGGGGAAGGGGCGGGGGAGACCCAGTACTTC. The chain couples TRBV4-3 to TRBJ2-5; D perhaps matches TRBD2 (6 bases). Germline V CDR1 and CDR2: LGHNA, YSLEER. The length of the CDR3 is 16 residues. The V and J ends lost 5 bases and 5 bases respectively, with 21 bases between them.

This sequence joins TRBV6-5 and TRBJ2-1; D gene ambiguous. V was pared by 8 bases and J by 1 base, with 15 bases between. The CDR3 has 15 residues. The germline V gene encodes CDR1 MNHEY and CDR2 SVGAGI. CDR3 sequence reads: CASQIVVSSYNEQFF. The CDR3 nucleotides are TGTGCCAGCCAGATCGTGGTATCTTCCTACAATGAGCAGTTCTTC.

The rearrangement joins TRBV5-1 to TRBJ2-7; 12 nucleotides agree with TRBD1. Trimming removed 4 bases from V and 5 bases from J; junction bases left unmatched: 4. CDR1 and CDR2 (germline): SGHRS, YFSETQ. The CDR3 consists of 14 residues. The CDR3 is CASSPGQGANEQYF. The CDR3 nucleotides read TGCGCCAGCAGCCCGGGACAGGGGGCAAACGAGCAGTACTTC.

In DNA, the CDR3 is TGCGCCAGCAGCTTGAATGGGGAAAGGGGCACTGAAGCTTTCTTT. It translates to CASSLNGERGTEAFF. The chain couples TRBV5-1 to TRBJ1-1; weak D call: TRBD1 (5 bases). Germline CDR1 is SGHRS and CDR2 is YFSETQ. Trimming cost V 1 base and J 4 bases, with 14 bases left between them. The CDR3 loop spans 15 amino acids. The entire variable domain, with the rest obtained from reference TRBV5-1 and TRBJ1-1, is as follows: KAGVTQTPRYLIKTRGQQVTLSCSPISGHRSVSWYQQTPGQGLQFLFEYFSETQRNKGNFPGRFSGRQFSNSRSEMNVSTLELGDSALYLCASSLNGERGTEAFFGQGTRLTVV.

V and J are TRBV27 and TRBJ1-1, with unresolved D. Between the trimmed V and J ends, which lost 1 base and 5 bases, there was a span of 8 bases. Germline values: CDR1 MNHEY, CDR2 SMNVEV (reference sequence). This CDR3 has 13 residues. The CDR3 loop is CASSLYAWTEAFF. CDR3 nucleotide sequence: TGTGCCAGCAGTTTATATGCGTGGACTGAAGCTTTCTTT.

In DNA, the CDR3 is TGCGCCAGCAGCCAAGGAGGCGACAGGGATGAGCAGTTCTTC. Its translation: CASSQGGDRDEQFF. This chain joins TRBV4-1 and TRBJ2-1; 7 bases are shared with TRBD1. This CDR3 is 14 amino acids long. From germline, CDR1 is MGHRA and CDR2 YSYEKL. V trimming: 1 base; J trimming: 8 bases; junction bases outside the gene matches: 5.

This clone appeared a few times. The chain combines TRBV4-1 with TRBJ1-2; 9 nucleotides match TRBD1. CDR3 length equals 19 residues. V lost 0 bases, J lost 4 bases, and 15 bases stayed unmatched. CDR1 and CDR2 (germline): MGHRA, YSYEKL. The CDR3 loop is CASSQDPRTGEMPTYGYTF. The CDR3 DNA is TGCGCCAGCAGCCAAGATCCTCGGACAGGGGAAATGCCCACCTATGGCTACACCTTC.

The CDR3 nucleotides are TGTGCCAGCAGTTACATGGGCACCACTGAAGCTTTCTTT. It translates to CASSYMGTTEAFF. This sequence joins TRBV6-2 or TRBV6-3 and TRBJ1-1, with unresolved D. The CDR3 has 13 residues. In germline, CDR1 is MNHEY, CDR2 SVGEGT. Trimming shortened V by 2 bases and J by 4 bases, and 8 bases separated the two germline ends.

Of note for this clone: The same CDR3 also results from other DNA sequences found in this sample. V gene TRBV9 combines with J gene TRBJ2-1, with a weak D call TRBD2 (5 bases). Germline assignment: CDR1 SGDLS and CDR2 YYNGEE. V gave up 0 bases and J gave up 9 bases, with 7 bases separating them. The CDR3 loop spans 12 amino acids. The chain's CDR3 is CASSVDRGEQFF. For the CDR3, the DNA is TGTGCCAGCAGCGTAGATCGGGGTGAGCAGTTCTTC. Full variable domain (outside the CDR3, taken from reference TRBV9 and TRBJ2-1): DSGVTQTPKHLITATGQRVTLRCSPRSGDLSVYWYQQSLDQGLQFLIQYYNGEERAKGNILERFSAQQFPDLHSELNLSSLELGDSALYFCASSVDRGEQFFGPGTRLTVL.